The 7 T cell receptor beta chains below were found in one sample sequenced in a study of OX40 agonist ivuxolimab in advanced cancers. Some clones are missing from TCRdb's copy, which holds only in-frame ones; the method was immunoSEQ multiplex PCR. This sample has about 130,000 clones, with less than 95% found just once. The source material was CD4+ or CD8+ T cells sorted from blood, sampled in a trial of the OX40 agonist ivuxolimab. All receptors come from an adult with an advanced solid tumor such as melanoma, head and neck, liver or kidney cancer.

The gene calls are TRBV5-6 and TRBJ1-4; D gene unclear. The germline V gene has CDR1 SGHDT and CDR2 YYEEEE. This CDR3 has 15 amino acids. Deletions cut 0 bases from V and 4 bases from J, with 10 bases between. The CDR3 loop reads CASSLVRGSNEKLFF. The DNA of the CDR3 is TGTGCCAGCAGCTTGGTCCGGGGAAGTAATGAAAAACTGTTTTTT. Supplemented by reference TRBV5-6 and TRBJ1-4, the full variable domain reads DAGVTQSPTHLIKTRGQQVTLRCSPKSGHDTVSWYQQALGQGPQFIFQYYEEEERQRGNFPDRFSGHQFPNYSSELNVNALLLGDSALYLCASSLVRGSNEKLFFGSGTQLSVL.

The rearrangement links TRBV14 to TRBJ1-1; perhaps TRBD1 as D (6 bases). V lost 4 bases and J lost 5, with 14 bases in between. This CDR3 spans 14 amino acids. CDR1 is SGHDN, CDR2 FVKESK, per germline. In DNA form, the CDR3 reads TGTGCCAGCAGCCCCATCAGGGGACGGACTGAAGCTTTCTTT. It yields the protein CASSPIRGRTEAFF.

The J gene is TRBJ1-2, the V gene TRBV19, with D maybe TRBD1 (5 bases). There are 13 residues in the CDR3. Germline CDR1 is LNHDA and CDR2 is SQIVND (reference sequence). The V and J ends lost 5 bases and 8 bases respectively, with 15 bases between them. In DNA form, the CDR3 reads TGTGCCAGTAGTGCGCAGGAGTGGGACGGCTACACCTTC. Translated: CASSAQEWDGYTF.

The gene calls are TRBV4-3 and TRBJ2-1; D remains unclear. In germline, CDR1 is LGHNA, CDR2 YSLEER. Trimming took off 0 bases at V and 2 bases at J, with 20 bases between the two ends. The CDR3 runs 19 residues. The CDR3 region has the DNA TGCGCCAGCAGCCAAGATTCTTCTTACCGGTCTACGACCTACAATGAGCAGTTCTTC. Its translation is CASSQDSSYRSTTYNEQFF.

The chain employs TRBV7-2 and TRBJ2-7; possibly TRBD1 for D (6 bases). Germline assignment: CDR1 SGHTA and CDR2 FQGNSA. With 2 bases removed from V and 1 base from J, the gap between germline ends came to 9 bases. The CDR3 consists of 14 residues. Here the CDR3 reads CASSLQGGSYEQYF. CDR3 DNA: TGTGCCAGCAGCTTACAAGGGGGATCCTACGAGCAGTACTTC.

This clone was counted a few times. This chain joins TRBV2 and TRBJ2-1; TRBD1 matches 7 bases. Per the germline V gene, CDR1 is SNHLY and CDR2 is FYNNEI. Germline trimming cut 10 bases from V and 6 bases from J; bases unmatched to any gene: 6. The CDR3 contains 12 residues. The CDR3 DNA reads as TGTGCCACCCCACACAGGGGCAATGAGCAGTTCTTC. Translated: CATPHRGNEQFF.

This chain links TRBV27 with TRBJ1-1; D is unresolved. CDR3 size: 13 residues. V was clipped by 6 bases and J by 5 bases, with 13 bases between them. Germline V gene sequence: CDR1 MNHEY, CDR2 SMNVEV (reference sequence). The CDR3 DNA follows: TGTGCCAGCAGACCCAGCGGTGGGACTGAAGCTTTCTTT. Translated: CASRPSGGTEAFF.